This T cell receptor beta chain was retrieved from a study of shared clonotypes between healthy human individuals. This CDR3 comprises 16 residues. Trimming removed 7 bases from V and 4 bases from J, with 23 bases in between. Germline V CDR1 and CDR2: SGHDT, YYEEEE. TCRdb's table, derived via immunoSEQ multiplex PCR, lists solely in-frame clones and lacks some. Among some 2.3 million clones listed, 85% to 95% were seen once. Sequencing was carried out using naive CD4+ T cells from PBMCs. Documented subset: CD45RA+ positively selected. This TCR derives from a man between 18 and 35 years old in good health. Some clones in this sample may be carry-over from other donors' samples. The genes are TRBV5-6 and TRBJ1-2, with D possibly TRBD1 on 5 matching bases. The CDR3 here is CASAQDLGPGTYGYTF. The CDR3 DNA is TGTGCCAGCGCCCAAGACTTGGGGCCGGGAACCTATGGCTACACCTTC.